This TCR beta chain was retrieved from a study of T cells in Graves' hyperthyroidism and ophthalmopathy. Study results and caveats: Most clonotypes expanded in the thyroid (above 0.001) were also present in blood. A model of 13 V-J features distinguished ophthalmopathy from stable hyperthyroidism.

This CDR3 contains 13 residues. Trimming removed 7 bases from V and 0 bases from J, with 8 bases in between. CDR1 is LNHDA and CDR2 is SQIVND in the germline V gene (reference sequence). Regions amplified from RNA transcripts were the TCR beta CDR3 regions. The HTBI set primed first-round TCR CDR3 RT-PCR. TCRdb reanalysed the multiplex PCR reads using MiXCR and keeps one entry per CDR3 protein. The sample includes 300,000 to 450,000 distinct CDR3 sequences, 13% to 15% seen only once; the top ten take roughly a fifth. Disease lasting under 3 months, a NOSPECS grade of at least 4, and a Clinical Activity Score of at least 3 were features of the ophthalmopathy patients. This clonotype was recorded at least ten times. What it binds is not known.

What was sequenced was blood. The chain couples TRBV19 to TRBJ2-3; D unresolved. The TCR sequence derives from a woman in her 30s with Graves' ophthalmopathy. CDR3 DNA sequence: TGTGCCAGTACCCGGACCAGCACAGATACGCAGTATTTT. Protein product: CASTRTSTDTQYF.